Shown below are 8 T cell receptor beta chains from a single sample sequenced in a study of blood T cell repertoires in COVID-19. TCRdb keeps only in-frame clones here, not all; method: immunoSEQ multiplex PCR. The data contain 100,000 or so clones, approximately 69% of them seen just once; the ten biggest clones take up about 5.9%. Sequencing was done on a sample of peripheral blood. The receptors were sampled from a man older than 75 with acute or convalescent COVID-19.

The chain recombines TRBV28 with TRBJ2-7; 7 positions match TRBD1. Looked up from germline, CDR1 is MDHEN and CDR2 is SYDVKM. Unmatched junction bases numbered 4, after V lost 3 bases and J lost 5 bases. This CDR3 region has 13 residues. CDR3 amino acids: CASSFTGAHEQYF. The CDR3 bases are TGTGCCAGCAGTTTCACAGGGGCCCACGAGCAGTACTTC. The full variable domain, its missing parts supplied by reference TRBV28 and TRBJ2-7, is DVKVTQSSRYLVKRTGEKVFLECVQDMDHENMFWYRQDPGLGLRLIYFSYDVKMKEKGDIPEGYSVSREKKERFSLILESASTNQTSMYLCASSFTGAHEQYFGPGTRLTVT.

There are many counts of this clone. The gene calls are TRBV19 and TRBJ1-5; 8 bases agree with TRBD1. Germline trimming cut 4 bases from V and 6 bases from J; bases unmatched to any gene: 5. Germline V lookup: CDR1 LNHDA, CDR2 SQIVND (reference sequence). This CDR3 has 14 amino acids. The CDR3 coding sequence is TGTGCCAGTAGTAGACAGACAGGGGTTCAGCCCCAGCATTTT. Translation gives CASSRQTGVQPQHF.

V is TRBV7-2 and J is TRBJ2-7; no clear D gene. The CDR3 is made up of 13 amino acids. Germline CDR1 reads SGHTA; CDR2 reads FQGNSA. Deletions cut 4 bases from V and 6 bases from J, with 13 bases between. CDR3 DNA: TGTGCCAGCAGCTACTACACCTCGGGCGAGCAGTACTTC. Protein product: CASSYYTSGEQYF. Based on the CDR3 plus reference TRBV7-2 and TRBJ2-7, the full variable domain is GAGVSQSPSNKVTEKGKDVELRCDPISGHTALYWYRQSLGQGLEFLIYFQGNSAPDKSGLPSDRFSAERTGGSVSTLTIQRTQQEDSAVYLCASSYYTSGEQYFGPGTRLTVT.

In DNA form, the CDR3 reads TGCGCCAGCAGCACGGCTAGCGGGAGGAGCACAGATACGCAGTATTTT. Amino acids: CASSTASGRSTDTQYF. The chain recombines TRBV4-3 with TRBJ2-3, with 11 bases that match TRBD2. The CDR3 spans 16 residues. Unmatched junction bases numbered 4, after V lost 5 bases and J lost 0 bases. Germline assignment: CDR1 LGHNA and CDR2 YSLEER.

The gene calls are TRBV6-5 and TRBJ2-2, with D maybe TRBD2 (5 bases). The CDR3 spans 15 residues. Looked up from germline, CDR1 is MNHEY and CDR2 is SVGAGI. V was cut by 6 bases and J by 3 bases, with 14 bases left in between. The chain's CDR3 is CASSRTGSHTGELFF. CDR3 nucleotide sequence: TGTGCCAGCAGCCGGACGGGAAGCCACACCGGGGAGCTGTTTTTT.

This chain links TRBV5-6 with TRBJ2-3; 13 nucleotides agree with TRBD2. Trimming cost V 5 bases and J 4 bases; bases outside gene matches: 7. Germline CDR1 and CDR2: SGHDT and YYEEEE. This CDR3 comprises 16 residues. The CDR3 region is CASSSRTSGRSDTQYF. DNA for the CDR3: TGTGCCAGCAGTTCGAGGACTAGCGGGAGATCAGATACGCAGTATTTT. The full variable domain, its missing parts supplied by reference TRBV5-6 and TRBJ2-3, is DAGVTQSPTHLIKTRGQQVTLRCSPKSGHDTVSWYQQALGQGPQFIFQYYEEEERQRGNFPDRFSGHQFPNYSSELNVNALLLGDSALYLCASSSRTSGRSDTQYFGPGTRLTVL.

V gene TRBV7-2 combines with J gene TRBJ1-1, with D possibly being TRBD1 (6 bases). Germline loops: CDR1 SGHTA, CDR2 FQGNSA. This CDR3 contains 16 residues. The V end lost 6 bases, the J end lost 3 bases, and 20 bases lay between the germline ends. CDR3 bases: TGTGCCAGCAGTCCCACAGGGTTCGAAGGGGACACTGAAGCTTTCTTT. It translates to CASSPTGFEGDTEAFF.

V usage is TRBV28 and J usage is TRBJ1-4; TRBD1 agrees at 7 bases. The CDR3 spans 15 residues. Germline CDR1 MDHEN, CDR2 SYDVKM. The ends lost 5 bases at V and 5 bases at J; junction bases unmatched: 8. The CDR3 region is CASSLPGQLNEKLFF. The CDR3 DNA is TGTGCCAGCAGTCTCCCGGGACAGCTAAATGAAAAACTGTTTTTT.